The text below deals with one TCR beta chain. Its matching antigen is unknown. The data were taken from a study of Ad26.COV2.S vaccination and SARS-CoV-2 variants. Study overall: Ad26.COV2.S arm of COV1001 included the donor. Study results and caveats: Overall T cell responses may have been underestimated by the analyses of TCR breadth and depth.

The data were produced by immunoSEQ multiplex PCR, yet TCRdb's version contains in-frame clones alone and is incomplete. The data contain about 250,000 clones, about 90% of them singletons. The germline V and J ends were trimmed by 3 bases and 7 bases, with 6 bases remaining between them. The CDR3 extends over 11 amino acids. Germline CDR1 reads LGHDT; CDR2 reads YNNKEL (reference sequence). The treatment: around 19 received Ad26.COV2.S at low or high dose, single or two shots; several received placebo; per-sample allocation not given. The investigators took samples on day 63 after the first vaccine or placebo injection. A Boston donor was an adult aged 18-55 years.

The sample consisted of peripheral blood, taken in a trial of Ad26.COV2.S vaccine versus placebo. The sequence was obtained from a person aged 18-65 years who received the Ad26.COV2.S COVID-19 vaccine or a placebo. The gene calls are TRBV3-1 (or the pseudogene TRBV3-2) and TRBJ1-1; D remains unclear. CDR3 DNA: TGTGCCAGCAGCCAGCAATTTGAAGCTTTCTTT. It is translated as CASSQQFEAFF.